This T cell receptor beta chain was documented in a study of cytomegalovirus exposure and HLA in healthy donors. With 0 bases removed from V and 0 bases from J, the gap between germline ends came to 10 bases. Germline V gene lookup returns CDR1 SGHDT and CDR2 YYEEEE. The CDR3 runs 16 residues. PCR used 60 Vbeta primers and 13 Jbeta primers. Profiling relied on immunoSEQ multiplex PCR, and the TCRdb table lists in-frame clones only, not all of them. The data show about 100,000 clones, with over 75% seen just once and 3.5% to 5% held by the top ten. The sequenced sample consisted of PBMCs. The receptor comes from a male donor in good health and CMV-seronegative. V usage is TRBV5-6 and J usage is TRBJ2-1; the D is unclear. The CDR3 DNA sequence: TGTGCCAGCAGCTTGGGGAGTTCGAGCTCCTACAATGAGCAGTTCTTC. Translated: CASSLGSSSSYNEQFF. Supplemented by reference TRBV5-6 and TRBJ2-1, the full variable domain reads DAGVTQSPTHLIKTRGQQVTLRCSPKSGHDTVSWYQQALGQGPQFIFQYYEEEERQRGNFPDRFSGHQFPNYSSELNVNALLLGDSALYLCASSLGSSSSYNEQFFGPGTRLTVL.